Listed here are 24 T cell receptor beta chains from one sample, sequenced in a study of OX40 agonist ivuxolimab in advanced cancers. The method was immunoSEQ multiplex PCR; TCRdb's version includes in-frame clones alone and lacks a portion of them. Of approximately 72,000 clones in the sample, roughly 88% are singletons; the top ten hold 1.6%. The sample was CD4+ or CD8+ T cells sorted from blood, taken in a trial of the OX40 agonist ivuxolimab. The receptors shown here come from an adult with an advanced solid tumor such as melanoma, head and neck, liver or kidney cancer.

This sequence joins TRBV28 and TRBJ2-7, with D unresolved. The V end was cut by 7 bases, the J end by 1 base, with 5 bases between. Germline V lookup: CDR1 MDHEN, CDR2 SYDVKM. The CDR3 extends over 11 amino acids. The CDR3 spells CASTFSYEQYF. The CDR3 nucleotides read TGTGCCAGCACCTTTTCCTACGAGCAGTACTTC.

The rearrangement joins TRBV5-1 to TRBJ2-1; TRBD2 matches 14 bases. The ends lost 4 bases at V and 7 bases at J; junction bases unmatched: 10. The CDR3 spans 17 residues. The germline CDR1 and CDR2 sequences are SGHRS and YFSETQ. The CDR3 region has the DNA TGCGCCAGCAGCCGGACTAGCGGGAGGCGATTGAGTAATGAGCAGTTCTTC. This encodes CASSRTSGRRLSNEQFF.

The rearrangement joins TRBV7-2 to TRBJ2-7; no reliable D call. In germline, CDR1 is SGHTA, CDR2 FQGNSA. The CDR3 runs 14 residues. Trimming removed 1 base from V and 3 bases from J, with 10 bases in between. CDR3 loop: CASSLGGRNYEQYF. The CDR3 nucleotides are TGTGCCAGCAGCTTAGGCGGTCGGAACTACGAGCAGTACTTC.

This chain links TRBV27 with TRBJ2-7; TRBD1 might be the D (6 bases). The CDR3 totals 18 residues. Germline V gene lookup returns CDR1 MNHEY and CDR2 SMNVEV (reference sequence). V was shortened by 0 bases and J by 5 bases, with 23 bases between the two germline ends. The CDR3 here is CASSLSIEQGSHSHEQYF. DNA for the CDR3: TGTGCCAGCAGTTTATCGATAGAACAGGGATCCCATTCCCACGAGCAGTACTTC.

The rearrangement uses TRBV19 and TRBJ1-1; D unclear. V was shortened by 4 bases and J by 1 base, with 7 bases between the two germline ends. The CDR3 runs 13 residues. In germline, CDR1 is LNHDA, CDR2 SQIVND (reference sequence). The CDR3 here is CASSKRGNTEAFF. Written as DNA, the CDR3 is TGTGCCAGTAGTAAACGTGGGAACACTGAAGCTTTCTTT.

The V gene is TRBV9, the J gene TRBJ2-2, with 12 bases fitting TRBD1. Unmatched junction bases numbered 3, after V lost 2 bases and J lost 7 bases. Germline loops: CDR1 SGDLS, CDR2 YYNGEE. The CDR3 covers 15 residues. CDR3 nucleotide sequence: TGTGCCAGCAGCGTGGGGACAGGGGGCGACGGGGAGCTGTTTTTT. It yields the protein CASSVGTGGDGELFF.

The chain combines TRBV7-2 with TRBJ2-1; 10 nucleotides align to TRBD2. This CDR3 is built from 16 residues. Trimming at V came to 1 base and at J to 2 bases, leaving 2 bases not matched to a gene. CDR1 and CDR2 from the germline V gene are SGHTA and FQGNSA. CDR3: CASSLESGRAYNEQFF. The CDR3 region has the DNA TGTGCCAGCAGCTTAGAGAGCGGGAGGGCCTACAATGAGCAGTTCTTC. The full variable domain, with the rest looked up from reference TRBV7-2 and TRBJ2-1, is GAGVSQSPSNKVTEKGKDVELRCDPISGHTALYWYRQSLGQGLEFLIYFQGNSAPDKSGLPSDRFSAERTGGSVSTLTIQRTQQEDSAVYLCASSLESGRAYNEQFFGPGTRLTVL.

This clone was picked up a small number of times. CDR3 loop: CASSPGGANEQYF. In DNA, the CDR3 is TGTGCCAGCAGCCCTGGGGGGGCGAACGAGCAGTACTTC. The chain joins TRBV5-4 to TRBJ2-7; D might be TRBD2 (7 bases). V gave up 4 bases and J gave up 5 bases, with 13 bases separating them. This CDR3 has 13 residues. Per the germline V gene, CDR1 is SGHNT and CDR2 is YYREEE (reference sequence).

This sequence joins TRBV28 and TRBJ2-4, with D perhaps matching TRBD1 (5 bases). The V end lost 5 bases, the J end lost 1 base, and 15 bases lay between the germline ends. From germline, CDR1 is MDHEN and CDR2 SYDVKM. The CDR3 runs to 16 residues. The CDR3 DNA is TGTGCCAGCAGTCGGCTCAGGGCAGGGGCCAAAAACATTCAGTACTTC. This gives the protein CASSRLRAGAKNIQYF.

V and J are TRBV5-1 and TRBJ2-7; D gene unclear. This CDR3 is 12 amino acids long. From germline, CDR1 is SGHRS and CDR2 YFSETQ. V shed 1 base and J shed 3 bases, with 5 bases lying between them. The CDR3, as DNA: TGCGCCAGCAGCTTGACAGACTACGAGCAGTACTTC. It translates to CASSLTDYEQYF.

The rearrangement uses TRBV5-1 and TRBJ2-1; 10 bases map to TRBD1. The V and J ends lost 3 bases and 1 base, in that order; junction bases with no gene match: 7. CDR3 size: 17 residues. Germline CDR1 is SGHRS and CDR2 is YFSETQ. CDR3 residues: CASSYTTGGFSYNEQFF. The CDR3 nucleotides are TGCGCCAGCAGCTATACGACAGGGGGCTTTTCCTACAATGAGCAGTTCTTC.

The chain couples TRBV4-1 to TRBJ2-4; D call uncertain. Germline assignment: CDR1 MGHRA and CDR2 YSYEKL. Trimming cost V 4 bases and J 1 base, with 14 bases left between them. The CDR3 is 16 amino acids. In nucleotides, the CDR3 is TGCGCCAGCAGCCCTTTAACCTTTGGGGCCAAAAACATTCAGTACTTC. Translation gives CASSPLTFGAKNIQYF.

In regard to this clone: At one end the junction does not follow the germline gene, possibly because of a read error. The CDR3 coding sequence is TGTGCCAGCACTGAACGACTAGCGGGAATAGATACGCAGTATTTT. Amino acids: CASTERLAGIDTQYF. V and J are TRBV2 and TRBJ2-3; TRBD2 aligns across 11 bases. The CDR3 is made up of 15 amino acids. From germline, CDR1 is SNHLY and CDR2 FYNNEI.

The V gene is TRBV4-1, the J gene TRBJ2-1; D tentatively fits TRBD1 or TRBD2 (6 bases each). CDR1 is MGHRA, CDR2 YSYEKL, per germline. The CDR3 is 15 amino acids. Trimming removed 1 base from V and 15 bases from J, with 22 bases in between. Here the CDR3 DNA reads TGCGCCAGCAGCCAAGTCCATATTTTCGGGGGCCAGAGGTTCTTC. Amino acids: CASSQVHIFGGQRFF.

The chain couples TRBV7-2 to TRBJ2-1; perhaps TRBD2 as D (6 bases). V was trimmed by 1 base and J by 5 bases, leaving 12 bases between them. Germline V gene lookup returns CDR1 SGHTA and CDR2 FQGNSA. The CDR3 spans 15 residues. This chain's CDR3 is CASSLVGGNNNEQFF. In nucleotides, the CDR3 is TGTGCCAGCAGCTTAGTGGGCGGGAATAACAATGAGCAGTTCTTC.

The chain recombines TRBV6-6 with TRBJ2-2; 8 positions match TRBD2. V shed 5 bases, J shed 4 bases, and the junction held 3 bases outside the gene matches. This CDR3 contains 14 residues. CDR1 and CDR2 (germline): MNHNY, SVGAGI (reference sequence). CDR3 coding DNA: TGTGCCAGCAGTGCGGGGACTAGCACCGGGGAGCTGTTTTTT. This codes for CASSAGTSTGELFF.

The genes are TRBV5-5 and TRBJ2-2; D is uncertain. This CDR3 spans 12 amino acids. V was cut by 1 base and J by 6 bases, with 4 bases left in between. The germline V gene has CDR1 SGHKS and CDR2 YYEKEE (reference sequence). The CDR3: CASSLLAGELFF. For the CDR3, the DNA is TGTGCCAGCAGCTTGCTAGCCGGGGAGCTGTTTTTT.

The chain couples TRBV5-1 to TRBJ2-3, with 9 bases lining up with TRBD1. Germline CDR1 is SGHRS and CDR2 is YFSETQ. Trimming took 2 bases from V and 3 from J; bases not matched to a gene: 4. This CDR3 has 15 amino acids. CDR3 protein: CASSFGTGWTDTQYF. The CDR3 region has the DNA TGCGCCAGCAGCTTCGGGACAGGGTGGACAGATACGCAGTATTTT.

The chain is built from TRBV27 and TRBJ2-3; TRBD1 is a possible D gene (5 bases). Germline assignment: CDR1 MNHEY and CDR2 SMNVEV (reference sequence). There are 14 residues in the CDR3. V dropped 6 bases and J dropped 8 bases, with 18 bases sitting between them. CDR3 in amino acids: CASRAQQGRGTQYF. As DNA, the CDR3 is TGTGCCAGCAGAGCCCAGCAGGGTCGAGGTACGCAGTATTTT.

The chain uses TRBV6-5 and TRBJ1-2; no definite D call. Germline values: CDR1 MNHEY, CDR2 SVGAGI. V was shortened by 0 bases and J by 7 bases, with 15 bases between the two germline ends. The CDR3 runs to 15 residues. In nucleotides, the CDR3 is TGTGCCAGCAGTTACTCGTTCGGGCCCTCTAGTGGCTACACCTTC. Translation: CASSYSFGPSSGYTF.

This rearrangement joins TRBV6-5 to TRBJ2-1, with 8 bases fitting TRBD2. Germline CDR1 MNHEY, CDR2 SVGAGI. After removal of 3 bases from V and 0 bases from J, the junction contained 1 base not matched to a gene. The CDR3 is made up of 15 amino acids. The DNA for the CDR3 is TGTGCCAGCAGTTATAGCGGGGTCTCCTACAATGAGCAGTTCTTC. This encodes CASSYSGVSYNEQFF.

J is TRBJ2-5 and V is TRBV9; D unclear. V was trimmed by 3 bases and J by 0 bases, leaving 12 bases between them. Germline V gene lookup returns CDR1 SGDLS and CDR2 YYNGEE. The CDR3 covers 15 residues. The CDR3 DNA sequence: TGTGCCAGCAGCGGACCCGCGGAGCACCAAGAGACCCAGTACTTC. Amino acids: CASSGPAEHQETQYF.

This clone was recorded once. The chain joins TRBV5-1 to TRBJ2-2, with D perhaps given as TRBD1 or TRBD2 (5 bases each). V lost 5 bases, J lost 5 bases, and 22 bases lay in between. Germline V CDR1 and CDR2: SGHRS, YFSETQ. The length of the CDR3 is 17 residues. DNA of the CDR3: TGCGCCAGCAGGACGGGGTTGAGGCAGGGCAAAACCGGGGAGCTGTTTTTT. It is translated as CASRTGLRQGKTGELFF.

This sequence joins TRBV6-6 and TRBJ1-2, with D uncertain. V lost 6 bases to trimming and J lost 6 bases, with 11 bases between them. The CDR3 length is 12 residues. CDR1 MNHNY and CDR2 SVGAGI come from the germline V gene (reference sequence). In nucleotides, the CDR3 is TGTGCCAGCAGCTCTAACGTTGATGGCTACACCTTC. Protein product: CASSSNVDGYTF.